Each of the 18 T cell receptor beta chains below was sequenced from the same sample in a study of T cell responses to AZD1222 COVID-19 vaccine. Assay: immunoSEQ multiplex PCR; the TCRdb copy retains only in-frame clones and omits some. The data show roughly 130,000 clones, with around 87% seen just once and 3.1% held by the top ten. Here the sequenced sample was peripheral blood, taken on day 0 of AZD1222 vaccination. These receptors all come from an adult in good health.

This clone was counted only a few times. The V and J genes are TRBV29-1 and TRBJ2-2, with 8 bases fitting TRBD1. CDR1 SQVTM and CDR2 ANQGSEA come from the germline V gene. V gave up 7 bases and J gave up 4 bases; unmatched junction bases: 11. The CDR3 consists of 15 residues. CDR3 amino acids: CSGPRCRGLTGELFF. The DNA of the CDR3 is TGCAGCGGTCCTCGGTGCAGGGGGCTCACCGGGGAGCTGTTTTTT.

The chain combines TRBV21-1 with TRBJ1-2. TRBV21-1 is shown as a pseudogene. CDR3 length: 14 residues. For the CDR3, the DNA is TGTGCCAGCAGCAAAGAAATAGGAGGGGATGGCTACACCTTC. It encodes CASSKEIGGDGYTF.

The chain carries TRBV9 and TRBJ2-7, with 13 bases lining up with TRBD2. The germline gives CDR1 SGDLS, CDR2 YYNGEE. V gave up 4 bases and J gave up 3 bases; unmatched junction bases: 7. This CDR3 comprises 16 residues. Here the CDR3 DNA reads TGTGCCAGCAGCTCAGGACTAGCGGGAGTCGACTACGAGCAGTACTTC. It specifies CASSSGLAGVDYEQYF.

This clone is a singleton in its sample. The chain has TRBV2 and TRBJ2-1; D remains ambiguous. The CDR3 loop spans 14 amino acids. CDR1 and CDR2 from the germline V gene are SNHLY and FYNNEI. This CDR3 is CATQETASYNEQFF. The CDR3, as DNA: TGTGCTACGCAAGAGACGGCTTCCTACAATGAGCAGTTCTTC.

The chain links TRBV29-1 to TRBJ1-1, with a tentative D call TRBD1 (5 bases). V was trimmed by 6 bases and J by 4 bases, leaving 21 bases between them. Germline V CDR1 and CDR2: SQVTM, ANQGSEA. The CDR3 runs to 15 residues. DNA for the CDR3: TGCAGCGTGAAAGGGACCTCCGGCCTGCGCACTGAAGCTTTCTTT. Its protein product is CSVKGTSGLRTEAFF.

The V call is TRBV9, the J call TRBJ1-5; D might be TRBD1 (5 bases). The CDR3 is 13 residues long. Germline lookup yields CDR1 SGDLS and CDR2 YYNGEE. Trimming took off 4 bases at V and 5 bases at J, with 10 bases between the two ends. The CDR3 region is CASSRGSHQPQHF. The CDR3 bases are TGTGCCAGCAGCCGGGGGTCCCATCAGCCCCAGCATTTT. Combining the CDR3 with reference TRBV9 and TRBJ1-5 gives the whole variable domain DSGVTQTPKHLITATGQRVTLRCSPRSGDLSVYWYQQSLDQGLQFLIQYYNGEERAKGNILERFSAQQFPDLHSELNLSSLELGDSALYFCASSRGSHQPQHFGDGTRLSIL.

This sequence joins TRBV6-2 or TRBV6-3 and TRBJ2-7; D is unresolved. CDR1 is MNHEY and CDR2 is SVGEGT in the germline V gene. The CDR3 runs to 16 residues. V was clipped by 0 bases and J by 2 bases, with 14 bases between them. The CDR3 DNA follows: TGTGCCAGCAGTTACTCGATGCAAGACGGCCCCTACGAGCAGTACTTC. It translates to CASSYSMQDGPYEQYF.

This clone was observed a handful of times. V usage is TRBV20-1 and J usage is TRBJ2-1; D unresolved. The CDR3 contains 17 residues. Deletions cut 3 bases from V and 2 bases from J, with 20 bases between. From germline, CDR1 is DFQATT and CDR2 SNEGSKA (reference sequence). CDR3 residues: CSASVARPGETYNEQFF. The CDR3 DNA follows: TGCAGTGCTAGTGTTGCCCGGCCAGGTGAGACCTACAATGAGCAGTTCTTC.

This chain joins TRBV5-1 and TRBJ1-6; D ambiguous. There are 14 residues in the CDR3. The ends were cut back, 0 bases at V and 7 bases at J, with 8 bases in the middle. Germline V CDR1 and CDR2: SGHRS, YFSETQ. In DNA form, the CDR3 reads TGCGCCAGCAGCTTGGACCGACAAAATTCACCCCTCCACTTT. Translating it yields CASSLDRQNSPLHF.

The chain recombines TRBV6-2 or TRBV6-3 with TRBJ2-3, with D hard to call. The CDR3 is made up of 14 amino acids. Per germline, CDR1 MNHEY and CDR2 SVGEGT. Trimming removed 2 bases from V and 3 bases from J, with 9 bases in between. The CDR3 DNA is TGTGCCAGCAGTTACCTTACAAGGACAGATACGCAGTATTTT. Its protein is CASSYLTRTDTQYF.

The chain uses TRBV19 and TRBJ1-5; D may be TRBD1 (6 bases). The CDR3 runs to 15 residues. Germline V gene data show CDR1 as LNHDA and CDR2 as SQIVND (reference sequence). The V end was cut by 10 bases, the J end by 4 bases, with 20 bases between. CDR3 DNA sequence: TGTGCCACCGCGGGGGCCCATGGCCCGAATCAGCCCCAGCATTTT. Translated, it gives CATAGAHGPNQPQHF.

The rearrangement links TRBV4-2 to TRBJ1-2; unclear D gene. CDR3 length: 16 amino acids. Trimming stripped 1 base from V and 3 bases from J, with 15 bases between. Germline values: CDR1 LGHNA, CDR2 YNFKEQ. The CDR3 sequence: CASSQVGIGTDYGYTF. As DNA, the CDR3 is TGTGCCAGCAGCCAAGTTGGTATTGGCACAGACTATGGCTACACCTTC.

The chain combines TRBV28 with TRBJ2-1; 7 bases fit TRBD2. V shed 6 bases and J 9 bases; nucleotides not matched to a gene: 2. The CDR3 contains 11 residues. The germline V gene encodes CDR1 MDHEN and CDR2 SYDVKM. CDR3 nucleotides: TGTGCCAGCAGATCGGGGGGTGAGCAGTTCTTC. It specifies CASRSGGEQFF.

V gene TRBV12-3 or TRBV12-4 combines with J gene TRBJ1-2; D gene ambiguous. The V end lost 7 bases, the J end lost 4 bases, and 13 bases lay between the germline ends. The CDR3 has 13 amino acids. CDR3 loop: CASTLDGVYGYTF. The CDR3 bases are TGTGCCAGCACCCTCGACGGGGTCTATGGCTACACCTTC.

V gene TRBV10-3 combines with J gene TRBJ1-2; tentatively, D is TRBD1 (5 bases). The germline V gene encodes CDR1 ENHRY and CDR2 SYGVKD. The CDR3 loop spans 13 amino acids. V lost 6 bases and J lost 6, with 14 bases in between. The CDR3 coding sequence is TGTGCCATCAGACCGGGGGGGGGAGATGGCTACACCTTC. Amino acid sequence: CAIRPGGGDGYTF.

The chain links TRBV6-2 or TRBV6-3 to TRBJ1-2; D remains ambiguous. Trimming took 2 bases from V and 8 from J, leaving 6 bases between them. Germline CDR1 is MNHEY and CDR2 is SVGEGT. The CDR3 runs to 11 residues. The CDR3 loop is CASSYPEGYTF. Here the CDR3 DNA reads TGTGCCAGCAGTTACCCCGAGGGCTACACCTTC.

The chain is built from TRBV4-3 and TRBJ1-2, with D uncertain. CDR1 is LGHNA and CDR2 is YSLEER in the germline V gene. The germline V and J ends were trimmed by 1 base and 9 bases, with 6 bases remaining between them. The CDR3 loop spans 11 amino acids. The CDR3 region has the DNA TGCGCCAGCAGCCAAGGGAGGAGCTACACCTTC. Encoded protein: CASSQGRSYTF.

V gene TRBV28 combines with J gene TRBJ1-2; weak D call: TRBD1 (6 bases). Germline CDR1 MDHEN, CDR2 SYDVKM. Trimming took 5 bases from V and 13 from J, leaving 17 bases between them. The CDR3 is made up of 12 amino acids. Here the CDR3 DNA reads TGTGCCAGCAGTAACGGGGGGCGCAAATGCACCTTC. Its translation is CASSNGGRKCTF.